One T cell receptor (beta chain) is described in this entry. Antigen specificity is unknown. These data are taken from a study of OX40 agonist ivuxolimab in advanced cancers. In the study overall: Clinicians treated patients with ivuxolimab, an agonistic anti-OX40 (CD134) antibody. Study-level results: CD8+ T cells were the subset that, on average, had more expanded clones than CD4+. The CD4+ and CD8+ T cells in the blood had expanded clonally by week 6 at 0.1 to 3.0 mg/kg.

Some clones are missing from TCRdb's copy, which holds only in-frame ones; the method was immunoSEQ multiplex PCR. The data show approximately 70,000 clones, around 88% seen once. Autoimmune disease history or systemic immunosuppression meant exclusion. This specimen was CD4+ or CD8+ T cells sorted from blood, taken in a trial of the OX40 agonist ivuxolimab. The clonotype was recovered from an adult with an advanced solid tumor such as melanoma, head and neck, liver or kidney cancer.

DNA of the CDR3: TGCGCCAGCAGCCCCCCGGGGGGTTTCCAAGAGACCCAGTACTTC. Its translation is CASSPPGGFQETQYF. V and J are TRBV4-1 and TRBJ2-5; 7 nucleotides line up with TRBD2. The CDR3 runs to 15 residues. The V segment lost 4 bases and the J segment 1 base; nucleotides outside the gene matches: 6. Per germline, CDR1 MGHRA and CDR2 YSYEKL.